A selection of T cell receptor beta chains follows, all from one sample in a study of shared clonotypes between healthy human individuals. Data came from immunoSEQ multiplex PCR; TCRdb stores just in-frame clones and leaves some out. The sample contains some 470,000 clones, 70% to 80% of which appear only once. Input material: PBMCs. The receptor source for this set is a woman aged 40 to 49 in good health. Some clones in this sample may be carry-over from other donors' samples. CDR3s include the opening cysteine and the closing phenylalanine or tryptophan. The D gene is left open where the match is weak. The size entry is marked missing in some rows and otherwise reads once, few, many or a size class.

v_gene	j_gene	d_gene	abundance	CDR3nt	CDR3aa
TRBV9	TRBJ1-2	.	.	TGTGCCAGCAGCGCGGGAGGCTATGGCTACACCTTC	CASSAGGYGYTF
TRBV18	TRBJ2-1	.	.	TGTGCCAGCTCATTCGACACCCTCAATGAGCAGTTCTTC	CASSFDTLNEQFF
TRBV19	TRBJ1-3	TRBD1	.	TGTGCCAGTAGCCGGGGACAGGGAGGTGGAAACACCATATATTTT	CASSRGQGGGNTIYF
TRBV28	TRBJ2-1	TRBD2	.	TGTGCCAGCAGTTTAAGTGCGGGAGACGACAATGAGCAGTTCTTC	CASSLSAGDDNEQFF
TRBV7-2	TRBJ1-1	.	once	TGTGCCAGCAGCTCCGTATTGGCAGGAGGCACTGAAGCTTTCTTT	CASSSVLAGGTEAFF
TRBV30	TRBJ2-4	TRBD1	.	TGTGCCTGGAAACCGGGACAGTATATTCAGTACTTC	CAWKPGQYIQYF
TRBV28	TRBJ1-2	TRBD1	.	TGTGCCAGCAGTTTAGCCCCAGGGGGCAGGGGCTACACCTTC	CASSLAPGGRGYTF
TRBV6-1	TRBJ1-2	.	once	TGTGCCAGCAGCGGCGGAGGAGGCTACACCTTC	CASSGGGGYTF
TRBV6-5	TRBJ2-7	.	.	TGTGCCAGCAGGGGAGGGACAGCGAGAACCTACGAGCAGTACTTC	CASRGGTARTYEQYF
TRBV2	TRBJ2-7	TRBD1	.	TGTGCCAGCAGCCGGGACAGCAACTCCTACGAGCAGTACTTC	CASSRDSNSYEQYF
TRBV29-1	TRBJ2-7	TRBD1	.	TGCAGCGTTTGTGGACAGGACTACGAGCAGTACTTC	CSVCGQDYEQYF
TRBV27	TRBJ2-2	TRBD2	.	TGTGCCAGCAGTCAATGGACTAGCGGGAGGTCGACCACCGGGGAGCTGTTTTTT	CASSQWTSGRSTTGELFF
TRBV28	TRBJ2-2	.	.	TGTGCCAGCAGCCTTATTACCCGAGACACCGGGGAGCTGTTTTTT	CASSLITRDTGELFF
TRBV10-3	TRBJ2-1	.	.	TGTGCCATCAATGCAGGGTCTGACAATGAGCAGTTCTTC	CAINAGSDNEQFF
TRBV28	TRBJ1-4	.	.	TGTGCCAGCAGTCTGGGACAAACTAATGAAAAACTGTTTTTT	CASSLGQTNEKLFF
TRBV7-7	TRBJ2-1	TRBD2	once	TGTGCTAGCAGCATCACACTAGCGGGTGGGAACAATGAGCAGTTCTTC	CASSITLAGGNNEQFF
TRBV27	TRBJ2-7	.	.	TGTGCCAGCAGTCCGTTTGGAAGGCAGCCTAGCTCCTACGAGCAGTACTTC	CASSPFGRQPSSYEQYF
TRBV11-2	TRBJ1-2	.	.	TGTGCCAGCAGCCCGACGGCGGCTAACTATGGCTACACCTTC	CASSPTAANYGYTF
TRBV7-2	TRBJ2-7	.	.	TGTGCCAGCAGCTCCCGGACCGCCGGTTACGAGCAGTACTTC	CASSSRTAGYEQYF